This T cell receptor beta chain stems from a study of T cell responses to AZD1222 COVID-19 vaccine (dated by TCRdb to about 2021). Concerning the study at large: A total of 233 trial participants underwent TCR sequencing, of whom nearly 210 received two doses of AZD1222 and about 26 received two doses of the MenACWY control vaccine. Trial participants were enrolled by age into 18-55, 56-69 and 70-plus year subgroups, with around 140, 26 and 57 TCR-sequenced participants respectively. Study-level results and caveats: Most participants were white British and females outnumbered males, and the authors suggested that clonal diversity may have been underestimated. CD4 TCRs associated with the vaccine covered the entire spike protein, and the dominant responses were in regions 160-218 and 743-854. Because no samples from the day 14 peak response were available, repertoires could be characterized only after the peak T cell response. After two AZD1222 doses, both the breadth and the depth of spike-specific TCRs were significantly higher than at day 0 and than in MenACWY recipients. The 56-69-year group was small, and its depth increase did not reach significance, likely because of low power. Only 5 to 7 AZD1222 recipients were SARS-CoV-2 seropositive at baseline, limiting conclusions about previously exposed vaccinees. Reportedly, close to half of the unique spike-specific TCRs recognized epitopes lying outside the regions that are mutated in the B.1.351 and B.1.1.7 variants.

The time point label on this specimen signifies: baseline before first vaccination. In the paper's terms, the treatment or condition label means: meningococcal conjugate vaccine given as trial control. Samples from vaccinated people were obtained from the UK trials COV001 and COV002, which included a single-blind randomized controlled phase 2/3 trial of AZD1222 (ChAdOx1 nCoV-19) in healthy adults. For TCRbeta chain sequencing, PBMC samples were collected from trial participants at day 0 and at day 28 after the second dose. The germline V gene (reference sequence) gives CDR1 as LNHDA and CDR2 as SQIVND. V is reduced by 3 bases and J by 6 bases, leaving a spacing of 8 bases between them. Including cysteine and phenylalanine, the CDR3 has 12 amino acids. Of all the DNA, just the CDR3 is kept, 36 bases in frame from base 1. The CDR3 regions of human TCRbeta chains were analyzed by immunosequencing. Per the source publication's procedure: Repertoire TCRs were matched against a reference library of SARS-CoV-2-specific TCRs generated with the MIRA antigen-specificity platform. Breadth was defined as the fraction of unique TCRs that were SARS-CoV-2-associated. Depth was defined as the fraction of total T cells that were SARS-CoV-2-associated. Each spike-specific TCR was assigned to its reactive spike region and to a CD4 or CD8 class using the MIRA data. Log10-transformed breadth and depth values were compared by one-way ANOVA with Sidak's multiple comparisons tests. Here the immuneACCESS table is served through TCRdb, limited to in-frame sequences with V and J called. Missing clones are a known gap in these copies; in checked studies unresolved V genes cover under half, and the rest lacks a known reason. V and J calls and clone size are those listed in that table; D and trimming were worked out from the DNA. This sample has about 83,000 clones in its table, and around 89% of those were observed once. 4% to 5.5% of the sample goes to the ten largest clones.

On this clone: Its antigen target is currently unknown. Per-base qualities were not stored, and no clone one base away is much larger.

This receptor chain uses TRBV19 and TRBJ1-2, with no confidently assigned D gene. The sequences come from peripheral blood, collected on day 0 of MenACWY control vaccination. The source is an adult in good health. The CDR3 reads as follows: CASSMGRHGYTF. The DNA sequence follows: TGTGCCAGTAGTATGGGCAGACATGGCTACACCTTC.